Below, 28 T cell receptor beta chains from the same sample are listed, as sequenced in a study of early T cells in non-severe SARS-CoV-2 infection. TCRdb re-called the 5' RACE reads with MiXCR, one entry per CDR3 protein. This sample has around 83,000 distinct CDR3 sequences, with about an eighth found just once. Material: whole blood, obtained at baseline. The origin of the receptors is an adult who was a healthcare worker with PCR-confirmed SARS-CoV-2 infection or an uninfected control (not recorded which).

This clonotype has more than one count but fewer than ten. The chain carries TRBV19 and TRBJ1-5, with D maybe TRBD1 (6 bases). The CDR3 length is 16 residues. CDR1 LNHDA and CDR2 SQIVND come from the germline V gene (reference sequence). V gave up 3 bases and J gave up 0 bases, with 12 bases separating them. As DNA, the CDR3 is TGTGCCAGTAGTATGGACAGATCTTATAGCAATCAGCCCCAGCATTTT. Translated, it gives CASSMDRSYSNQPQHF. The complete variable domain, with remaining parts taken from reference TRBV19 and TRBJ1-5, reads DGGITQSPKYLFRKEGQNVTLSCEQNLNHDAMYWYRQDPGQGLRLIYYSQIVNDFQKGDIAEGYSVSREKKESFPLTVTSAQKNPTAFYLCASSMDRSYSNQPQHFGDGTRLSIL.

This clonotype was seen a handful of times. The chain uses TRBV2 and TRBJ1-6, with unresolved D. The CDR3 spans 11 residues. Germline V gene lookup returns CDR1 SNHLY and CDR2 FYNNEI. The V and J ends lost 7 bases and 8 bases respectively, with 6 bases between them. CDR3 in amino acids: CASIGYSPLHF. For the CDR3, the DNA is TGTGCCAGCATCGGATATTCACCCCTCCACTTT.

V usage is TRBV18 and J usage is TRBJ1-6, with D possibly being TRBD1 (6 bases). The germline V gene has CDR1 KGHSH and CDR2 LQKENI. Trimming removed 0 bases from V and 6 bases from J, with 9 bases in between. This CDR3 contains 15 residues. CDR3 protein: CASSPPKGGNSPLHF. The CDR3 bases are TGTGCCAGCTCACCACCGAAAGGGGGTAATTCACCCCTCCACTTT. Full variable domain (missing parts from reference TRBV18 and TRBJ1-6): NAGVMQNPRHLVRRRGQEARLRCSPMKGHSHVYWYRQLPEEGLKFMVYLQKENIIDESGMPKERFSAEFPKEGPSILRIQQVVRGDSAAYFCASSPPKGGNSPLHFGNGTRLTVT.

The genes are TRBV7-9 and TRBJ1-4; TRBD1 might be the D (6 bases). This CDR3 is 14 amino acids long. The germline CDR1 and CDR2 sequences are SEHNR and FQNEAQ (reference sequence). V was shortened by 1 base and J by 8 bases, with 11 bases between the two germline ends. The CDR3 spells CASSLGRTAEKLFF. CDR3 in DNA: TGTGCCAGCAGCTTAGGGCGGACAGCGGAAAAACTGTTTTTT.

J is TRBJ2-1 and V is TRBV4-1; tentative D call: TRBD2 (5 bases). Germline loops: CDR1 MGHRA, CDR2 YSYEKL. V was pared by 0 bases and J by 7 bases, with 13 bases between. The CDR3 is 15 residues long. The CDR3 coding sequence is TGCGCCAGCAGCCAAGATTCCGGGATGCGAAATGAGCAGTTCTTC. It encodes CASSQDSGMRNEQFF.

This clonotype was seen repeatedly, ten times or more. V gene TRBV18 combines with J gene TRBJ2-7; TRBD2 is a possible D gene (5 bases). Deletions cut 6 bases from V and 2 bases from J, with 20 bases between. Germline V gene lookup returns CDR1 KGHSH and CDR2 LQKENI. The CDR3 loop spans 16 amino acids. The CDR3 here is CASSLSFGIGTYEQYF. The CDR3 bases are TGTGCCAGCTCGCTCTCCTTCGGGATTGGGACCTACGAGCAGTACTTC.

The V call is TRBV5-8, the J call TRBJ2-5, with a weak D call TRBD2 (6 bases). The CDR3 loop spans 15 amino acids. Trimming shortened V by 2 bases and J by 4 bases, and 15 bases separated the two germline ends. Germline V gene data show CDR1 as SGHTS and CDR2 as YDEGEE. The CDR3: CASSFPKAGGETQYF. Here the CDR3 DNA reads TGTGCCAGCAGCTTTCCCAAGGCCGGGGGAGAGACCCAGTACTTC.

The sample holds a few counts of this clonotype. The V and J genes are TRBV7-9 and TRBJ2-1, with D perhaps matching TRBD2 (5 bases). Germline V gene lookup returns CDR1 SEHNR and CDR2 FQNEAQ (reference sequence). CDR3 length: 15 residues. Trimming removed 4 bases from V and 11 bases from J, with 21 bases in between. The CDR3 loop is CASSSPEEQGRQQFF. In DNA form, the CDR3 reads TGTGCCAGCAGCTCCCCGGAGGAGCAAGGCCGGCAGCAGTTCTTC.

This clonotype appeared a few times. The chain has TRBV5-5 and TRBJ2-1; TRBD2 agrees at 9 bases. CDR3 length: 15 amino acids. CDR1 and CDR2 from the germline V gene are SGHKS and YYEKEE (reference sequence). The V and J ends lost 3 bases and 9 bases, in that order; junction bases with no gene match: 10. This chain's CDR3 is CASSYQASGIPEQFF. The CDR3 DNA reads as TGTGCCAGCAGCTACCAGGCTAGCGGGATACCTGAGCAGTTCTTC.

This clonotype turned up a few times. The chain links TRBV6-5 to TRBJ2-7; weak D call: TRBD2 (5 bases). CDR1 and CDR2 (germline): MNHEY, SVGAGI. The CDR3 contains 13 residues. V was pared by 0 bases and J by 7 bases, with 10 bases between. CDR3 DNA sequence: TGTGCCAGCAGTTACTCCACCAGGAGGGAGCAGTACTTC. Protein sequence: CASSYSTRREQYF.

Only a few counts were recorded for this clonotype. This rearrangement joins TRBV7-2 to TRBJ1-1; D remains unclear. The CDR3 contains 15 residues. V lost 2 bases, J lost 1 base, and 11 bases lay in between. The germline CDR1 and CDR2 sequences are SGHTA and FQGNSA. The CDR3 spells CASSLWKVRNTEAFF. The CDR3, as DNA: TGTGCCAGCAGCTTATGGAAGGTCAGGAACACTGAAGCTTTCTTT.

This clonotype occurred many times. The chain employs TRBV20-1 and TRBJ1-1; a possible D gene is TRBD1 (5 bases). V lost 6 bases, J lost 5 bases, and 19 bases lay in between. The CDR3 length is 14 residues. CDR1 is DFQATT, CDR2 SNEGSKA, per germline (reference sequence). Here the CDR3 DNA reads TGCAGTGCAATACCCGGACGGGGGGGAACTGAAGCTTTCTTT. Protein product: CSAIPGRGGTEAFF.

This rearrangement joins TRBV7-9 to TRBJ2-2; D is undetermined. The germline V gene has CDR1 SEHNR and CDR2 FQNEAQ (reference sequence). The CDR3 sequence is 14 residues long. Trimming stripped 2 bases from V and 0 bases from J, with 4 bases between. The CDR3, as DNA: TGTGCCAGCAGCTTAAACCCGAACACCGGGGAGCTGTTTTTT. Residues: CASSLNPNTGELFF.

V gene TRBV6-2 or TRBV6-3 combines with J gene TRBJ1-3, with TRBD1 matching over 8 bases. CDR3 length: 15 amino acids. Trimming removed 6 bases from V and 0 bases from J; junction bases left unmatched: 4. The germline CDR1 and CDR2 sequences are MNHEY and SVGEGT. CDR3 nucleotides: TGTGCCAGCAGATTGACAGGGGACTCTGGAAACACCATATATTTT. Protein: CASRLTGDSGNTIYF.

This clonotype was counted at least ten times. The CDR3 here is CASKKTDQNEKLFF. CDR3 DNA: TGTGCCAGCAAAAAAACAGATCAGAATGAAAAACTGTTTTTT. This chain uses TRBV6-5 with TRBJ1-4, with D unresolved. The germline V and J ends were trimmed by 7 bases and 5 bases, with 14 bases remaining between them. This CDR3 has 14 amino acids. Germline CDR1 and CDR2: MNHEY and SVGAGI.

The V gene is TRBV18, the J gene TRBJ2-7, with 8 bases fitting TRBD1. V lost 4 bases and J lost 0; bases outside the gene matches: 5. Germline CDR1 reads KGHSH; CDR2 reads LQKENI. The CDR3 has 15 amino acids. The CDR3 DNA is TGTGCCAGCTCACTGGGACAGGCGAGCTCCTACGAGCAGTACTTC. Translating it yields CASSLGQASSYEQYF.

The genes are TRBV5-5 and TRBJ1-6; maybe TRBD1 (5 bases). Germline loops: CDR1 SGHKS, CDR2 YYEKEE (reference sequence). The CDR3 is made up of 16 amino acids. V shed 3 bases and J shed 4 bases, with 14 bases lying between them. The DNA for the CDR3 is TGTGCCAGCAGCTCCAACTCGGGGGGGTATAATTCACCCCTCCACTTT. The encoded protein is CASSSNSGGYNSPLHF.

This clonotype came up a few times. The genes are TRBV6-6 and TRBJ2-7, with TRBD1 matching 11 bases. Trimming removed 6 bases from V and 0 bases from J; junction bases left unmatched: 22. The germline V gene encodes CDR1 MNHNY and CDR2 SVGAGI (reference sequence). This CDR3 contains 21 residues. The CDR3 coding sequence is TGTGCCAGCAGAGGACAGGGGGCGGCGCGGGAGCCACTAATACTCTCCTACGAGCAGTACTTC. It is translated as CASRGQGAAREPLILSYEQYF.

This clonotype has more than one count but fewer than ten. The chain is built from TRBV29-1 and TRBJ2-2; 8 nucleotides line up with TRBD2. The CDR3 spans 16 residues. Germline assignment: CDR1 SQVTM and CDR2 ANQGSEA. V trimming: 0 bases; J trimming: 1 base; junction bases outside the gene matches: 4. The CDR3 bases are TGCAGCGTTGAAGATCCGGCGGGAGGGAACACCGGGGAGCTGTTTTTT. Residues: CSVEDPAGGNTGELFF.

This rearrangement joins TRBV25-1 to TRBJ2-7, with D possibly being TRBD1 (6 bases). This CDR3 spans 11 amino acids. The V end lost 5 bases, the J end lost 8 bases, and 10 bases lay between the germline ends. Germline CDR1 is MGHDK and CDR2 is SYGVNS. CDR3 residues: CASSNTGKQYF. DNA of the CDR3: TGTGCCAGCAGTAACACAGGGAAGCAGTACTTC.

This clonotype showed up many times. The chain is built from TRBV6-6 and TRBJ2-1; TRBD2 matches at 9 bases. J was trimmed by 3 bases and V by 0 bases; bases with no gene match: 6. Germline CDR1 is MNHNY and CDR2 is SVGAGI (reference sequence). The CDR3 has 17 residues. CDR3 sequence: CASSYSGLAGIYNEQFF. DNA of the CDR3: TGTGCCAGCAGTTACTCGGGTCTAGCGGGGATCTACAATGAGCAGTTCTTC.

In this sample, this clonotype turned up a few times. One end of the junction varies from germline; a read error may be responsible. The genes are TRBV10-2 and TRBJ1-4; 9 bases line up with TRBD1. Germline CDR1 reads WSHSY; CDR2 reads SAAADI. This CDR3 is 16 amino acids long. This chain's CDR3 is CASSEWSGTGNEKRFF. For the CDR3, the DNA is TGCGCCAGCAGTGAGTGGTCCGGGACAGGGAATGAAAAACGGTTTTTT.

The J gene is TRBJ2-7, the V gene TRBV20-1, with 15 bases that match TRBD2. Germline CDR1 reads DFQATT; CDR2 reads SNEGSKA (reference sequence). J was trimmed by 0 bases and V by 5 bases; bases with no gene match: 8. CDR3 length: 17 residues. CDR3 coding DNA: TGCAGTGCTCCTCTCGGACTAGCGGGAGGGTTCTCCTACGAGCAGTACTTC. It yields the protein CSAPLGLAGGFSYEQYF.

There are many counts of this clonotype. The chain employs TRBV20-1 and TRBJ1-2; tentative D call: TRBD1 (6 bases). CDR1 is DFQATT and CDR2 is SNEGSKA in the germline V gene (reference sequence). V was shortened by 5 bases and J by 3 bases, with 16 bases between the two germline ends. The length of the CDR3 is 14 residues. The CDR3 DNA sequence: TGCAGTGCTGACCGACAGGAGCCTTACTATGGCTACACCTTC. Its protein is CSADRQEPYYGYTF.

This clonotype was seen a handful of times. The chain employs TRBV5-1 and TRBJ2-5; the match to TRBD2 covers 12 bases. The germline CDR1 and CDR2 sequences are SGHRS and YFSETQ. Trimming removed 2 bases from V and 1 base from J; junction bases left unmatched: 3. This CDR3 comprises 16 residues. This chain's CDR3 is CASSLQTSGSQETQYF. In nucleotides, the CDR3 is TGCGCCAGCAGCTTACAGACTAGCGGGAGCCAAGAGACCCAGTACTTC.

V gene TRBV20-1 combines with J gene TRBJ1-5; 8 nucleotides align to TRBD1. CDR1 is DFQATT and CDR2 is SNEGSKA in the germline V gene (reference sequence). The CDR3 has 14 amino acids. V was pared by 6 bases and J by 4 bases, with 8 bases of the junction left unmatched. As DNA, the CDR3 is TGCAGTGCCCCCGGACAGGGAGGAAATCAGCCCCAGCATTTT. Its translation is CSAPGQGGNQPQHF.

This clonotype has at least ten counts. V usage is TRBV27 and J usage is TRBJ2-3, with no clear D. CDR1 and CDR2 (germline): MNHEY, SMNVEV (reference sequence). This CDR3 comprises 14 residues. The V end was cut by 5 bases, the J end by 7 bases, with 16 bases between. The CDR3 here is CASSPIPTRNTQYF. CDR3 in DNA: TGTGCCAGCAGTCCAATCCCGACAAGGAATACGCAGTATTTT.

This rearrangement joins TRBV3-1 to TRBJ2-2; TRBD1 matches 7 bases. This CDR3 has 16 amino acids. Germline trimming cut 2 bases from V and 0 bases from J; bases unmatched to any gene: 3. Per the germline V gene, CDR1 is LGHDT and CDR2 is YNNKEL (reference sequence). This chain's CDR3 is CASSQLGQANTGELFF. Written as DNA, the CDR3 is TGTGCCAGCAGCCAACTTGGACAGGCGAACACCGGGGAGCTGTTTTTT.